This T cell receptor beta chain was found in a study of CD8 T cells in ankylosing spondylitis. Study outcomes and limitations: Researchers report that disease-linked clones proved CD8+ and relatively rare in peripheral blood. The clones that were linked to disease were reported to be significantly enriched in matched synovial fluid samples from ankylosing spondylitis patients. It appeared that ankylosing spondylitis blood was characterized by a TCR beta motif of several highly homologous variants.

One entry per CDR3 protein results from TCRdb running MiXCR on the 5' RACE reads. The sample holds 500,000 to 550,000 distinct CDR3 sequences, 9.5% to 15% seen once. This clonotype was counted a few times. Its antigen is undetermined. Germline-derived CDR1 and CDR2 are SGHKS and YYEKEE (reference sequence). This CDR3 is 13 amino acids long. V lost 5 bases and J lost 8; bases outside the gene matches: 7. Sample: blood, either unsorted or a sorted T cell fraction (not recorded which). The chain has TRBV5-5 and TRBJ1-2; 9 bases fit TRBD1. This sequence was found in a male donor with ankylosing spondylitis. CDR3 protein: CASSWTGAGGYTF. For the CDR3, the DNA is TGTGCCAGCAGTTGGACAGGGGCAGGGGGCTACACCTTC.